The 8 T cell receptor beta chains below come from one sample, sequenced in a study of blood T cell repertoires in COVID-19. TCRdb's copy holds only in-frame clones and misses some; the assay was immunoSEQ multiplex PCR. The table lists about 99,000 clones, about 89% of them singletons. The sequencing input was peripheral blood. These receptors were obtained from a human donor in a cohort sampled during active COVID-19.

V usage is TRBV6-5 and J usage is TRBJ2-3; 9 nucleotides line up with TRBD2. There are 16 residues in the CDR3. The germline gives CDR1 MNHEY, CDR2 SVGAGI. The V and J ends lost 2 bases and 2 bases, in that order; junction bases with no gene match: 5. For the CDR3, the DNA is TGTGCCAGCAGTTACAAGCGGGGGGCCTACACAGATACGCAGTATTTT. Encoded protein: CASSYKRGAYTDTQYF.

This chain uses TRBV14 with TRBJ2-1; D unclear. The CDR3 loop spans 14 amino acids. The germline gives CDR1 SGHDN, CDR2 FVKESK. V lost 4 bases and J lost 4, with 11 bases in between. In DNA form, the CDR3 reads TGTGCCAGCAGCCCTCGACTGGGTTACAATGAGCAGTTCTTC. It yields the protein CASSPRLGYNEQFF.

This clone has just a few counts. The chain combines TRBV25-1 with TRBJ2-1; D may be TRBD1 (6 bases). This CDR3 is built from 17 residues. V lost 2 bases and J 0 bases, leaving 14 bases between the germline ends. Germline loops: CDR1 MGHDK, CDR2 SYGVNS. CDR3: CASSETPRDNSYNEQFF. The CDR3 DNA is TGTGCCAGCAGTGAAACCCCTCGGGACAACTCCTACAATGAGCAGTTCTTC.

CDR3 DNA: TGTGCGATAACGGGACAGGGGTCCGAGCAGTACTTC. It yields the protein CAITGQGSEQYF. This chain connects TRBV28 to TRBJ2-7; 10 bases agree with TRBD1. The germline CDR1 and CDR2 sequences are MDHEN and SYDVKM. The CDR3 is 12 residues long.

The chain uses TRBV27 and TRBJ1-5, with no clear D. Trimming cost V 0 bases and J 7 bases, with 10 bases left between them. The CDR3 is 14 amino acids. Germline V CDR1 and CDR2: MNHEY, SMNVEV (reference sequence). CDR3 residues: CASSLSTGGQPQHF. CDR3 DNA sequence: TGTGCCAGCAGTTTATCGACCGGAGGACAGCCCCAGCATTTT.

The rearrangement links TRBV5-6 to TRBJ2-7; TRBD1 might be the D (5 bases). The ends were cut back, 0 bases at V and 5 bases at J, with 6 bases in the middle. The CDR3 is 12 residues long. Germline V gene lookup returns CDR1 SGHDT and CDR2 YYEEEE. The CDR3 DNA sequence: TGTGCCAGCAGCTTGGCAGGGAACGAGCAGTACTTC. Translation gives CASSLAGNEQYF.

The J gene is TRBJ2-7, the V gene TRBV11-3; 8 positions agree with TRBD2. This CDR3 contains 14 residues. The germline V gene has CDR1 SGHNT and CDR2 YENEEA. Losses at the gene ends were 0 bases for V and 3 bases for J; bases not matched to a gene: 1. The CDR3 sequence: CASSLDRGGYEQYF. CDR3 sequence (DNA): TGTGCCAGCAGCTTAGATCGGGGGGGCTACGAGCAGTACTTC.

The chain links TRBV4-2 to TRBJ2-1; D not resolved. The CDR3 is 13 residues long. CDR1 and CDR2 (germline): LGHNA, YNFKEQ. V dropped 4 bases and J dropped 10 bases, with 14 bases sitting between them. The CDR3 region has the DNA TGTGCCAGCAGCCCATCATCAGTCGGGGAGCAGTTCTTC. It codes for CASSPSSVGEQFF.